These T cell receptor beta chains were read from a single sample in a study of OX40 agonist ivuxolimab in advanced cancers. Generated by immunoSEQ multiplex PCR, the TCRdb table keeps only in-frame clones and is missing some. The table includes some 23,000 clones, around 84% detected once. The sample consisted of CD4+ or CD8+ T cells sorted from blood, taken in a trial of the OX40 agonist ivuxolimab. The receptors stem from an adult with an advanced solid tumor such as melanoma, head and neck, liver or kidney cancer. Each CDR3 is given with its conserved first and last residue. D genes are given only for firm matches. Some rows have no size entry. The others give once, few or many, or a class for an expanded clone.

V: TRBV7-9; size: -; J: TRBJ1-1; D: TRBD1; DNA: TGTGCCAGCAGCTTATCCCACCGAGGGACAGGGAACACTGAAGCTTTCTTT; CDR3: CASSLSHRGTGNTEAFF
V: TRBV29-1; size: -; J: TRBJ2-6; D: -; DNA: TGCAGCGTTGAGTGGGCTACCGGGGCCAACGTCCTGACTTTC; CDR3: CSVEWATGANVLTF
V: TRBV25-1; size: -; J: TRBJ2-7; D: -; DNA: TGTGCCAGCAGTGGGGGGTACTACGAGCAGTACTTC; CDR3: CASSGGYYEQYF
V: TRBV10-3; size: -; J: TRBJ2-7; D: -; DNA: TGTGCCATCAGTGGAGGGAGCTCCTACGAGCAGTACTTC; CDR3: CAISGGSSYEQYF
V: TRBV4-1; size: -; J: TRBJ2-7; D: TRBD1; DNA: TGCGCCAGCAGCCACGACAGGGGGCAGGACGAGCAGTACTTC; CDR3: CASSHDRGQDEQYF
V: TRBV6-5; size: -; J: TRBJ1-2; D: -; DNA: TGTGCCAGCAGTTCTCAAGGGGGGTTTGAAGGCTACACCTTC; CDR3: CASSSQGGFEGYTF
V: TRBV5-8; size: -; J: TRBJ2-7; D: -; DNA: TGTGCCAGCAGCTTCCTCCCAGGGGCGCAAGAGCAGTACTTC; CDR3: CASSFLPGAQEQYF
V: TRBV5-4; size: -; J: TRBJ1-6; D: TRBD1; DNA: TGTGCCAGCAGCCCGGAGGGGACAGGGAGCTCACCCCTCCACTTT; CDR3: CASSPEGTGSSPLHF
V: TRBV5-1; size: once; J: TRBJ1-1; D: TRBD1; DNA: TGCGCCAGCAGCTTGGACAGGGGGTTGAGGACTGAAGCTTTCTTT; CDR3: CASSLDRGLRTEAFF
V: TRBV7-9; size: -; J: TRBJ2-3; D: TRBD2; DNA: TGTGCCAGCAGCTCCGGGGGGGTAGATACGCAGTATTTT; CDR3: CASSSGGVDTQYF
V: TRBV2; size: -; J: TRBJ2-2; D: TRBD1; DNA: TGTGCCAGCGACAGGGGGACAGAAAACACCGGGGAGCTGTTTTTT; CDR3: CASDRGTENTGELFF
V: TRBV7-2; size: -; J: TRBJ2-3; D: TRBD2; DNA: TGTGCCAGCAGCTTAGTTGGCGGGACTAGCTTCCCAGATACGCAGTATTTT; CDR3: CASSLVGGTSFPDTQYF
V: TRBV6-6; size: -; J: TRBJ2-7; D: -; DNA: TGTGCCAGCAGTTACTCGATATCGCCACCCTCCTACGAGCAGTACTTC; CDR3: CASSYSISPPSYEQYF
V: TRBV7-9; size: -; J: TRBJ1-2; D: TRBD1; DNA: TGTGCCAGCAGCTGGGGACAGACCTATGGCTACACCTTC; CDR3: CASSWGQTYGYTF
V: TRBV6-6; size: -; J: TRBJ1-1; D: TRBD1; DNA: TGTGCCATTTGGGGACAGGGAGGAAACACTGAAGCTTTCTTT; CDR3: CAIWGQGGNTEAFF
V: TRBV21-1; size: -; J: TRBJ2-3; D: -; DNA: TGTGCCAGCGCCCCCCCCGCCGTAACGCAGTATTTT; CDR3: CASAPPAVTQYF